The rows below give T cell receptor beta chains drawn from one sample of a study of identical twins. TCRdb reprocessed the 5' RACE reads via MiXCR and lists one record per CDR3 protein. The data contain about 200,000 distinct CDR3 sequences, roughly a tenth of them singletons. The source material was memory T cells sorted from blood. Every receptor here comes from a man aged 45-65 years in good health. The CDR3 runs from the conserved cysteine through the conserved F or W. The order of the fields is V gene, J gene, D gene, clone size, CDR3 DNA, CDR3 protein. D genes are given only for firm matches. Rows may omit the clone size; those that give it use once, few, many or a size class.

TRBV6-1,TRBJ1-5,.,few,TGTGCCAGCAGTGAAGCGCTACGGGGCAATCAGCCCCAGCATTTT,CASSEALRGNQPQHF
TRBV10-3,TRBJ2-5,.,many,TGTGCCATCAGTCAGTCGTTAGAAGAGACCCAGTACTTC,CAISQSLEETQYF
TRBV20-1,TRBJ1-1,.,.,TGCAGTGCTAGAGATACGGGGGGTTGGGGGCTGGACACTGAAGCTTTCTTT,CSARDTGGWGLDTEAFF
TRBV6-1,TRBJ1-3,TRBD1,few,TGTGCCAGCACCCGGGGACAGTTGCCTGGAAACACCATATATTTT,CASTRGQLPGNTIYF
TRBV7-6,TRBJ2-5,.,few,TGTGCCAGCAGCCCCCAGTCCGGCAGGGAGACCCAGTACTTC,CASSPQSGRETQYF
TRBV5-8,TRBJ1-2,TRBD1,.,TGTGCCAGCAGCTGGGACAGTACCACTAACTATGGCTACACCTTC,CASSWDSTTNYGYTF
TRBV4-1,TRBJ2-7,TRBD1,.,TGCGCCAGCAGCCAGACTCAGATCACAGGGGGGAGCGAGCAGTACTTC,CASSQTQITGGSEQYF
TRBV19,TRBJ1-5,.,.,TGTGCCAGTAAATCTGGGGGCCCTAATCAGCCCCAGCATTTT,CASKSGGPNQPQHF
TRBV20-1,TRBJ2-5,TRBD2,.,TGCAGTGTACGGGACTATCCCCGTGAGACCCAGTACTTC,CSVRDYPRETQYF
TRBV5-1,TRBJ2-1,TRBD2,.,TGCGCCAGCGCCTCGACTAGCGGGGGTCATGAGCAGTTCTTC,CASASTSGGHEQFF
TRBV6-1,TRBJ2-2,.,few,TGTGCCAGCAATCCTAACAGGGAAAACACCGGGGAGCTGTTTTTT,CASNPNRENTGELFF
TRBV5-1,TRBJ1-3,.,.,TGCGCCAGCAGCTTGGGACAGGTGAACGGAAACACCATATATTTT,CASSLGQVNGNTIYF
TRBV29-1,TRBJ1-1,.,.,TGCAGCGCTGGGACGGGTGCCATGAACACTGAAGCTTTCTTT,CSAGTGAMNTEAFF
TRBV25-1,TRBJ1-5,.,few,TGTGCCAGCAGTGAATTCGGAAACCAGCCCCAGCATTTT,CASSEFGNQPQHF
TRBV3-1,TRBJ2-7,TRBD1,.,TGTGCCAGCAGCAGTCACAGGGGAGCAGAGCAGTACTTC,CASSSHRGAEQYF
TRBV11-2,TRBJ2-2,TRBD1,.,TGTGCCAGCAGCTTAGTTGGCAGGGGGCCCAACACCGGGGAGCTGTTTTTT,CASSLVGRGPNTGELFF
TRBV20-1,TRBJ2-1,TRBD2,many,TGCAGTGCTCGTTGGGCTAGCGGGAGGGTCAATGAGCAGTTCTTC,CSARWASGRVNEQFF
TRBV7-6,TRBJ2-5,.,many,TGTGCCAGCAGCCCGTCCGGGTCCATTGAGACCCAGTACTTC,CASSPSGSIETQYF
TRBV4-3,TRBJ1-2,.,many,TGCGCCAGCAGCCAAGAAGCCAGGCCCCATCTTGGCTACACCTTC,CASSQEARPHLGYTF
TRBV20-1,TRBJ2-1,.,many,TGCAGTGCCCCGATAGAGAGTTTCCACAATGAGCAGTTCTTC,CSAPIESFHNEQFF
TRBV7-2,TRBJ1-1,.,many,TGTGCCAGCAGCTTAGCGCCCAGGGAGGCTGAAGCTTTCTTT,CASSLAPREAEAFF
TRBV10-3,TRBJ2-2,TRBD2,many,TGTGCCACGAAAGATCCGGGACTAGCGGGAGCAAACACCGGGGAGCTGTTTTTT,CATKDPGLAGANTGELFF
TRBV4-1,TRBJ2-1,.,few,TGCGCCAGCAGCCAAGGAGGGATTAGCTCCTACAATGAGCAGTTCTTC,CASSQGGISSYNEQFF
TRBV4-2,TRBJ2-7,.,few,TGTGCCAGCAGCCAAGACGCCGTTGGACACTCCCTCTACGAGCAGTACTTC,CASSQDAVGHSLYEQYF
TRBV4-3,TRBJ2-2,.,many,TGCGCCAGCAGCCAAGATTTAAGTTACACCGGGGAGCTGTTTTTT,CASSQDLSYTGELFF
TRBV19,TRBJ1-1,.,few,TGTGCCAGTAGTATTGAGGGGAGGCCCCCAAACACTGAAGCTTTCTTT,CASSIEGRPPNTEAFF
TRBV5-1,TRBJ2-7,TRBD1,many,TGCGCCAGCACCCTGACAGGGTTCAACGAGCAGTACTTC,CASTLTGFNEQYF
TRBV7-9,TRBJ2-7,.,.,TGTGCCAGCAGCTTAAGTGACTTGGGAGAGCAGTACTTC,CASSLSDLGEQYF
TRBV6-5,TRBJ2-3,.,many,TGTGCCAGCAGTTCGGACCCCGGCCCAGATACGCAGTATTTT,CASSSDPGPDTQYF
TRBV7-2,TRBJ1-2,.,many,TGTGCCAGCAGCTTAGGGGGACGGGATGCAAAGGGCTACACCTTC,CASSLGGRDAKGYTF
TRBV6-2/TRBV6-3,TRBJ1-5,.,.,TGTGCCAGCAGCGATTACTCGGGGCAGCCCCAGCATTTT,CASSDYSGQPQHF
TRBV27,TRBJ2-6,TRBD1,few,TGTGCCAGCAGTATCGGGACAGGACGCTCTGGGGCCAACGTCCTGACTTTC,CASSIGTGRSGANVLTF
TRBV6-6,TRBJ2-7,.,many,TGTGCCAGCAGTCAGACAGGAGGCTACGAGCAGTACTTC,CASSQTGGYEQYF
TRBV29-1,TRBJ2-1,.,few,TGCAGCGTTGTGGTGGGCTCCTACAATGAGCAGTTCTTC,CSVVVGSYNEQFF
TRBV5-1,TRBJ2-5,TRBD2,few,TGCGCCAGCAGTTGGACTAGCGGGGGAGAGACCCAGTACTTC,CASSWTSGGETQYF
TRBV6-1,TRBJ2-1,.,.,TGTGCCAGCAGTGATGGGGCAGGTCCCACGGGTGAGCAGTTCTTC,CASSDGAGPTGEQFF
TRBV10-3,TRBJ1-2,.,many,TGTGCCATCAGTGAGTCGACGGCTAACTATGGCTACACCTTC,CAISESTANYGYTF
TRBV14,TRBJ2-2,TRBD1,many,TGTGCCAGCAGCCAAAGACAGGGGGTGATCGGGGAGCTGTTTTTT,CASSQRQGVIGELFF
TRBV6-6,TRBJ2-7,TRBD2,.,TGTGCCAGCAGTGCCAGGGAGGGCTACGAGCAGTACTTC,CASSAREGYEQYF
TRBV4-1,TRBJ1-4,.,many,TGCGCCAGCAGCCAGGGCAGGGCAGGGGACGAAAAACTGTTTTTT,CASSQGRAGDEKLFF
TRBV7-2,TRBJ2-7,.,many,TGTGCCAGCAGCTTAGAGGGGCCACCCACCTACGAGCAGTACTTC,CASSLEGPPTYEQYF
TRBV28,TRBJ2-3,TRBD1,.,TGTGCCAGCAGGCTGGGACAGCTGGTTAATACGCAGTATTTT,CASRLGQLVNTQYF